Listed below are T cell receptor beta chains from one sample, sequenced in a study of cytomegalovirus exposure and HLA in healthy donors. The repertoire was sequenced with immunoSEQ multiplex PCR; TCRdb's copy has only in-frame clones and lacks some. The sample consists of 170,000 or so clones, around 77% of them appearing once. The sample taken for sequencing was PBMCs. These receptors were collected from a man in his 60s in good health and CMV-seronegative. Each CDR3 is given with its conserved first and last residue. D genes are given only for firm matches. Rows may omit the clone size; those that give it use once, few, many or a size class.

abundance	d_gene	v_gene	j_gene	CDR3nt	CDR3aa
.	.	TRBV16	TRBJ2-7	TGTGCCAGCAGCCAATTCCCAGGCGGGTACGAGCAGTACTTC	CASSQFPGGYEQYF
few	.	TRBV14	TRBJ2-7	TGTGCCAGCAGCCAGGTTTGGCCGGGCGAGCAGTACTTC	CASSQVWPGEQYF
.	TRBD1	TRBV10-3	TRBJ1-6	TGTGCCATCAGTGGGGGACAGGGTTCACCCCTCCACTTT	CAISGGQGSPLHF
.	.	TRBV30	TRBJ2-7	TGTGCCTGGAGTCGGTGGGGTCTAGCGAGAGTTTACGAGCAGTACTTC	CAWSRWGLARVYEQYF
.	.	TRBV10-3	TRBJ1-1	TGTGCCATCAGTGGACAGGTGGGGGAGAACACTGAAGCTTTCTTT	CAISGQVGENTEAFF
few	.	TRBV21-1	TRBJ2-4	TGTGCCAGCAGCAAAGGGCTAGCTGCGGCCAAAAACATTCAGTACTTC	CASSKGLAAAKNIQYF
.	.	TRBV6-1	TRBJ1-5	TGTGCCAGCAGTGAACGGTGGGAGGGGTCTAGCAATCAGCCCCAGCATTTT	CASSERWEGSSNQPQHF
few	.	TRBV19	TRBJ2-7	TGTGCCAGTAGTATTCACCAGGGGGGAAGCTCCTACGAGCAGTACTTC	CASSIHQGGSSYEQYF
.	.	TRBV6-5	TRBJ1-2	TGTGCCAGCAGCCCTTTTGGCAGGGAAGACTATGGCTACACCTTC	CASSPFGREDYGYTF
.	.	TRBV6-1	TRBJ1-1	TGTGCCAGCAGTGAAAGGGCCGGGGGCACTGAAGCTTTCTTT	CASSERAGGTEAFF
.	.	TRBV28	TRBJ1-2	TGTGCCAGCAGTTTATATACACAGGGTTTTGGCTACACCTTC	CASSLYTQGFGYTF
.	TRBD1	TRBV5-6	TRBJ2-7	TGTGCCAGCAGCTTGGCCGGACAGGGCGCTCCCTCTTCCTACGAGCAGTACTTC	CASSLAGQGAPSSYEQYF
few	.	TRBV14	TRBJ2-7	TGTGCCAGCAGCCTCAGACAGTACCCTTCCTACGAGCAGTACTTC	CASSLRQYPSYEQYF
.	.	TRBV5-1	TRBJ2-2	TGCGCCAGCAGCAGACAAGACACCGGGGAGCTGTTTTTT	CASSRQDTGELFF
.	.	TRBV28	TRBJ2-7	TGTGCCAGCATGTTCGAATTTGGAGCGGGCGGCTACGAGCAGTACTTC	CASMFEFGAGGYEQYF
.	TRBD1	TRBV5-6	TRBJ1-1	TGTGCCAGCAGTTTCTTGACAGGGAATCGGGGTGAAGCTTTCTTT	CASSFLTGNRGEAFF
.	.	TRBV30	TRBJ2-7	TGTGCCTGGAGTACGACAGGTTACGAGCAGTACTTC	CAWSTTGYEQYF
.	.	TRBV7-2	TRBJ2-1	TGTGCCAGCAGGCCTGACTACCGATACAATGAGCAGTTCTTC	CASRPDYRYNEQFF
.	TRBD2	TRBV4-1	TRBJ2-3	TGCGCCAGCAGCCAATCCCCGGCTGCGGGGGACGATACGCAGTATTTT	CASSQSPAAGDDTQYF
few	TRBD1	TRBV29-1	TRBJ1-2	TGCAGCGTCCGTTTAGGGGGCGATGGCTACACCTTC	CSVRLGGDGYTF
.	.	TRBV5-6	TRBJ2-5	TGTGCCAGCAGCACCGGACAGCCACAAGAGACCCAGTACTTC	CASSTGQPQETQYF
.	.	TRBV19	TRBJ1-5	TGTGCCAGTACATGGGGGGAATCAAGGCCCCAGCATTTT	CASTWGESRPQHF
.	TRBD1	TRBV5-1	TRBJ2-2	TGCGCCAGCAGCACGCCGGGACAGGGAAGCGGGGAGCTGTTTTTT	CASSTPGQGSGELFF
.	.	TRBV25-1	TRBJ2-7	TGTGCCAGCAGTGAATCCGGGGAGCCGAAACAGTACTTC	CASSESGEPKQYF
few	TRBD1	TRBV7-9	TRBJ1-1	TGTGCCAGCAGAGGGACAGGGAGCACTGAAGCTTTCTTT	CASRGTGSTEAFF
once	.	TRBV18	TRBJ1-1	TGTGTCAGCTCAGCCCGAACTATACAGGGTTTGGACACTGAAGCTTTCTTT	CVSSARTIQGLDTEAFF
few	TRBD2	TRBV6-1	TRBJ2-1	TGTGCCAGCAGTGAGGGGCTAGCGGGAGTGGATGAGCAGTTCTTC	CASSEGLAGVDEQFF
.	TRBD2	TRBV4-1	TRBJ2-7	TGCGCCAGCAGCCCGGGACTAGCGGGTTCCTACGAGCAGTACTTC	CASSPGLAGSYEQYF